Listed here are 10 T cell receptor beta chains from one sample, sequenced in a study of chemoradiotherapy in HPV16-positive cancers. The data were produced by immunoSEQ multiplex PCR, yet TCRdb's version contains in-frame clones alone and is incomplete. The sample includes some 2,100 clones, 67% of them seen just once. The sequencing here drew on tumor tissue, taken from a patient who underwent chemoradiotherapy. The receptors shown here come from a human donor with HPV-associated anogenital cancer.

The chain recombines TRBV5-1 with TRBJ2-3; the D is unclear. The V and J ends lost 4 bases and 6 bases respectively, with 15 bases between them. The CDR3 is 14 amino acids. The germline CDR1 and CDR2 sequences are SGHRS and YFSETQ. This CDR3 is CASSRAYMPDTQYF. The CDR3 nucleotides read TGCGCCAGCAGCCGGGCCTATATGCCCGATACGCAGTATTTT.

The chain couples TRBV9 to TRBJ1-4, with D unclear. CDR3 length: 15 amino acids. The V end lost 4 bases, the J end lost 4 bases, and 14 bases lay between the germline ends. The germline V gene has CDR1 SGDLS and CDR2 YYNGEE. CDR3 region: CASSPSGYLNEKLFF. In nucleotides, the CDR3 is TGTGCCAGCAGCCCTAGCGGGTACCTTAATGAAAAACTGTTTTTT.

The chain joins TRBV7-8 to TRBJ1-2, with D possibly being TRBD1 (5 bases). The CDR3 extends over 13 amino acids. CDR1 is SGHVS and CDR2 is FQNEAQ in the germline V gene. V lost 5 bases to trimming and J lost 7 bases, with 14 bases between them. The CDR3 protein is CASSPIGGSGYTF. The CDR3 DNA follows: TGTGCCAGCAGCCCTATCGGGGGTAGTGGCTACACCTTC. Supplemented by reference TRBV7-8 and TRBJ1-2, the full variable domain reads GAGVSQSPRYKVAKRGQDVALRCDPISGHVSLFWYQQALGQGPEFLTYFQNEAQLDKSGLPSDRFFAERPEGSVSTLKIQRTQQEDSAVYLCASSPIGGSGYTFGSGTRLTVV.

The gene calls are TRBV5-1 and TRBJ2-1, with D perhaps TRBD2 (6 bases). The CDR3 contains 14 residues. V lost 1 base to trimming and J lost 6 bases, with 11 bases between them. CDR1 is SGHRS, CDR2 YFSETQ, per germline. CDR3 amino acids: CASSLKGGGNEQFF. CDR3 bases: TGCGCCAGCAGCTTGAAGGGAGGTGGCAATGAGCAGTTCTTC.

The CDR3 coding sequence is TGTGCCAGCAGTTTAGGGACTAGTCGCTCCTACAATGAGCAGTTCTTC. Its protein is CASSLGTSRSYNEQFF. This chain links TRBV27 with TRBJ2-1; 8 bases align to TRBD2. The CDR3 is made up of 16 amino acids. Trimming took 2 bases from V and 0 from J; bases not matched to a gene: 3. The germline V gene has CDR1 MNHEY and CDR2 SMNVEV (reference sequence).

The CDR3 loop reads CASSSFDRGSYNEQFF. CDR3 sequence (DNA): TGTGCCAGCAGCTCCTTCGACAGGGGATCCTACAATGAGCAGTTCTTC. The chain has TRBV5-4 and TRBJ2-1; 8 bases agree with TRBD1. V lost 3 bases, J lost 1 base, and 6 bases stayed unmatched. The CDR3 loop spans 16 amino acids. The germline V gene has CDR1 SGHNT and CDR2 YYREEE (reference sequence). The entire variable domain, with the rest obtained from reference TRBV5-4 and TRBJ2-1, is as follows: ETGVTQSPTHLIKTRGQQVTLRCSSQSGHNTVSWYQQALGQGPQFIFQYYREEENGRGNFPPRFSGLQFPNYSSELNVNALELDDSALYLCASSSFDRGSYNEQFFGPGTRLTVL.

The chain employs TRBV9 and TRBJ1-1; D gene unclear. Germline CDR1 SGDLS, CDR2 YYNGEE. CDR3 size: 15 residues. V lost 0 bases and J lost 0, with 9 bases in between. The CDR3 DNA sequence: TGTGCCAGCAGCGTAGCGGGGTCGCTGAACACTGAAGCTTTCTTT. Encoded protein: CASSVAGSLNTEAFF.

This rearrangement joins TRBV5-6 to TRBJ1-2, with 7 bases aligning to TRBD1. Germline V gene sequence: CDR1 SGHDT, CDR2 YYEEEE. The CDR3 runs to 13 residues. V shed 3 bases, J shed 4 bases, and the junction held 3 bases outside the gene matches. CDR3 sequence reads: CASSSTGTYGYTF. The CDR3 DNA reads TGTGCCAGCAGCTCGACAGGGACCTATGGCTACACCTTC. The whole variable domain, filled in from reference TRBV5-6 and TRBJ1-2, reads DAGVTQSPTHLIKTRGQQVTLRCSPKSGHDTVSWYQQALGQGPQFIFQYYEEEERQRGNFPDRFSGHQFPNYSSELNVNALLLGDSALYLCASSSTGTYGYTFGSGTRLTVV.

V gene TRBV6-5 combines with J gene TRBJ1-2; D call uncertain. V was clipped by 6 bases and J by 4 bases, with 15 bases between them. The CDR3 is 14 amino acids. CDR1 MNHEY and CDR2 SVGAGI come from the germline V gene. CDR3 sequence (DNA): TGTGCCAGCAGCCAGTCGGGGTTTGGCTATGGCTACACCTTC. Translating gives CASSQSGFGYGYTF.

This chain uses TRBV5-6 with TRBJ1-1; D may be TRBD1 (6 bases). V was shortened by 4 bases and J by 1 base, with 14 bases between the two germline ends. Germline V gives CDR1 SGHDT, CDR2 YYEEEE. The CDR3 has 15 amino acids. The CDR3 bases are TGTGCCAGCAGCCGATTACTACAGGGGAACACTGAAGCTTTCTTT. Amino acid sequence: CASSRLLQGNTEAFF.